The sequence of this T cell receptor (beta chain) was determined in a study of human T cells and chemical hapten exposure. Overall study context: Each week of the roughly 24-week study, patients had diphenylcyclopropenone applied to the scalp. TCR yield per sample varied, mainly due to pooled library volumes.

Time point defined: pre-sensitization, week 0. Indicated treatment: therapeutic diphenylcyclopropenone sensitization with weekly scalp DPC. Unfractionated whole blood was the source from which total RNA was extracted. V shed 6 bases and J shed 4 bases, with 18 bases lying between them. There are 15 residues in the CDR3. Germline V gives CDR1 DFQATT, CDR2 SNEGSKA (reference sequence). MiXCR, applied by TCRdb to the RACE reads, yields one record per CDR3 protein. This sample has around 33,000 distinct CDR3 sequences, with 12% found just once. This clonotype was detected many times. The rearrangement uses TRBV20-1 and TRBJ1-4; D may be TRBD1 (5 bases). The source was whole blood, collected in connection with sensitization to the hapten diphenylcyclopropenone (DPC). This TCR came from a woman aged 40 to 50 with alopecia areata. Some clones in this sample may be carry-over from other donors' samples. CDR3 loop: CSAPRGGRLNEKLFF. The CDR3 nucleotides are TGCAGTGCCCCAAGGGGAGGCCGGCTTAATGAAAAACTGTTTTTT.